These T cell receptor beta chains were read from a single sample in a study of OX40 agonist ivuxolimab in advanced cancers. Data came from immunoSEQ multiplex PCR; TCRdb stores just in-frame clones and leaves some out. Among more than 65,000 clones listed, around four fifths were seen once. The starting material was CD4+ or CD8+ T cells sorted from blood, obtained in a trial of the OX40 agonist ivuxolimab. The origin of the receptors is an adult with an advanced solid tumor such as melanoma, head and neck, liver or kidney cancer. Both conserved end residues are part of each CDR3. Fields, in order: D gene, V gene, J gene, CDR3 length, CDR3 protein. The D gene is left open where the match is weak.

>TRBD1|TRBV7-9|TRBJ1-3|15
CASSLQGATGNTIYF
>.|TRBV19|TRBJ1-2|12
CASRGRVYGYTF
>.|TRBV7-2|TRBJ1-1|11
CASSLHHEAFF
>.|TRBV14|TRBJ1-4|18
CASSQKVRSENLDEKLFF
>.|TRBV7-2|TRBJ1-6|16
CASSLVGGAGNSPLHF
>TRBD1|TRBV7-6|TRBJ2-5|14
CASRGDRGGETQYF
>.|TRBV4-1|TRBJ1-4|15
CASSQAPGLNEKLFF
>.|TRBV7-8|TRBJ1-2|17
CASSLVLGDRSGKGYTF
>TRBD2|TRBV7-2|TRBJ2-3|15
CASSLQAGDTDTQYF
>.|TRBV7-9|TRBJ1-2|15
CASSLAPDPNYGYTF
>.|TRBV7-8|TRBJ2-5|15
CASRILAAGWETQYF
>.|TRBV28|TRBJ1-5|14
CASSLVRGNQPQHF
>TRBD1|TRBV7-9|TRBJ1-4|12
CASGTGGEKLFF
>.|TRBV10-3|TRBJ2-3|16
CAISEDRSSNPDTQYF
>.|TRBV4-1|TRBJ1-1|14
CASSQIGRNTEAFF
>.|TRBV4-2|TRBJ1-4|16
CASSQEFQGTNEKLFF
>.|TRBV29-1|TRBJ2-4|16
CSVEMGGIGAKNIQYF
>TRBD1|TRBV5-1|TRBJ1-3|15
CASSLGTGGGNTIYF
>.|TRBV2|TRBJ2-2|15
CARGLGGLDTGELFF
>.|TRBV15|TRBJ2-6|16
CATSRDAASGANVLTF
>.|TRBV6-5|TRBJ1-2|15
CASSYTGGVSNGYTF
>.|TRBV6-5|TRBJ2-1|16
CASSYGGDVRGREQFF
>TRBD2|TRBV7-6|.|15
CASSLGAGGAGEQYF
>.|TRBV27|TRBJ1-5|15
CASSLARFSNQPQHF
>.|TRBV28|TRBJ2-2|13
CASSIRDMRELFF
>.|TRBV11-2|TRBJ1-2|13
CASSLNRLDGYTF
>.|TRBV10-3|TRBJ1-3|17
CAISENYGGSSGNTIYF
>.|TRBV28|TRBJ2-5|15
CASSSGGGDGETQYF
>.|TRBV27|TRBJ1-6|13
CASSLKGNSPLHF
>.|TRBV5-1|TRBJ2-2|17
CASSYSAGQKNTGELFF
>.|TRBV19|TRBJ2-3|12
CASSGSTYTQYF
>TRBD2|TRBV10-1|TRBJ2-1|14
CASDPGGLNNEQFF
>.|TRBV19|TRBJ2-5|8
CAQGTQYF
>.|TRBV7-9|TRBJ2-7|13
CASSLVGRPEQYF
>.|TRBV18|TRBJ2-4|14
CASSPNLRVGGQYF
>TRBD1|TRBV5-1|TRBJ2-3|16
CASSLGQGSPTDTQYF
>TRBD2|TRBV18|TRBJ2-5|15
CASSRRLAGEETQYF
>.|TRBV28|TRBJ1-1|12
CASTQGPLEAFF
>.|TRBV7-9|TRBJ1-4|15
CASSQDRGANEKLFF
>TRBD1|TRBV28|TRBJ1-6|15
CASSFLGQGNSPLHF
>TRBD1|TRBV28|TRBJ1-1|14
CASSFRPGGTEAFF
>.|TRBV6-1|TRBJ2-3|18
CASSEGGGGGPYTDTQYF
>.|TRBV6-5|TRBJ2-2|14
CASSYSVAAGELFF
>.|TRBV6-1|TRBJ1-6|11
CASSAGTPLHF
>TRBD1|TRBV18|TRBJ2-7|14
CASSPPGTGKEQYF
>TRBD2|TRBV12-5|TRBJ2-5|18
CASGLADLGIAGRETQYF
>.|TRBV4-3|TRBJ2-3|14
CASSQDASTDTQYF
>.|TRBV5-1|TRBJ2-2|15
CASSSGGAITGELFF
>.|TRBV5-4|TRBJ2-6|18
CASSLGHGILSGANVLTF
>.|TRBV28|TRBJ2-2|14
CASSFSGNTGELFF
>TRBD1|TRBV6-6|TRBJ2-1|15
CASSSTGGRNNEQFF
>TRBD2|TRBV2|TRBJ2-6|17
CASSPGTRASGANVLTF
>.|TRBV5-1|TRBJ1-1|14
CASSLAVSRTEAFF